One and the same sample provided the 22 T cell receptor beta chains below, sequenced in a study of cytomegalovirus exposure and HLA in healthy donors. The PCR had 60 Vbeta and 13 Jbeta primers. Using immunoSEQ multiplex PCR, the repertoire was profiled, and TCRdb retains in-frame clones only, with some absent. Of some 130,000 clones listed, 80% were seen once; the top ten hold over 4%. Material for sequencing was PBMCs. All receptors come from a man aged 25-45 years in good health.

The chain couples TRBV25-1 to TRBJ1-1; maybe TRBD1 (5 bases). Deletions cut 2 bases from V and 8 bases from J, with 9 bases between. The CDR3 loop spans 12 amino acids. The germline gives CDR1 MGHDK, CDR2 SYGVNS. The CDR3, as DNA: TGTGCCAGCAGTGAACGCGGGGGGGAAGCTTTCTTT. Its translation: CASSERGGEAFF.

The genes are TRBV6-5 and TRBJ1-5; 9 bases align to TRBD1. Germline CDR1 is MNHEY and CDR2 is SVGAGI. The V segment lost 2 bases and the J segment 3 bases; nucleotides outside the gene matches: 5. This CDR3 spans 16 amino acids. The DNA of the CDR3 is TGTGCCAGCAGTTACCGTCGACAGGGGGACAATCAGCCCCAGCATTTT. As protein: CASSYRRQGDNQPQHF.

V gene TRBV4-3 combines with J gene TRBJ2-2; 9 bases agree with TRBD1. The CDR3 extends over 15 amino acids. The germline CDR1 and CDR2 sequences are LGHNA and YSLEER. V lost 1 base to trimming and J lost 7 bases; unmatched junction nucleotides: 4. CDR3 sequence reads: CASSQGTGEGGELFF. The DNA of the CDR3 is TGCGCCAGCAGCCAAGGGACAGGGGAAGGCGGGGAGCTGTTTTTT.

This chain uses TRBV27 with TRBJ2-5; D may be TRBD1 (5 bases). The J call may be faulty, since TRBJ2-7 better matches the DNA end. Per the germline V gene, CDR1 is MNHEY and CDR2 is SMNVEV (reference sequence). The CDR3 sequence is 16 residues long. DNA of the CDR3: TGTGCCAGCAGTTATGCCATGGGCAGGGCAATCTACGAGCAGTACTTC. Residues: CASSYAMGRAIYEQYF.

The V gene is TRBV30, the J gene TRBJ1-6; unclear D gene. The CDR3 loop spans 12 amino acids. Germline V gene sequence: CDR1 GTSNPN, CDR2 SVGIG (reference sequence). V shed 7 bases and J shed 7 bases, with 11 bases lying between them. The CDR3 loop is CAYGVNNSPLHF. For the CDR3, the DNA is TGTGCCTACGGGGTCAACAATTCACCCCTCCACTTT.

The rearrangement uses TRBV7-2 and TRBJ2-2; D might be TRBD1 (6 bases). The germline V and J ends were trimmed by 5 bases and 3 bases, with 10 bases remaining between them. The CDR3 loop spans 14 amino acids. Germline V lookup: CDR1 SGHTA, CDR2 FQGNSA. The CDR3 region has the DNA TGTGCCAGCAGCAGGGGGAGTCACACCGGGGAGCTGTTTTTT. Protein sequence: CASSRGSHTGELFF.

V gene TRBV11-2 combines with J gene TRBJ2-1; a weak D match, TRBD2 (5 bases). V dropped 4 bases and J dropped 4 bases, with 17 bases sitting between them. From germline, CDR1 is SGHAT and CDR2 FQNNGV. This CDR3 region has 16 residues. CDR3 sequence reads: CASSSLLGDYYNEQFF. The CDR3 DNA reads TGTGCCAGCAGCTCCCTTTTGGGAGACTATTACAATGAGCAGTTCTTC.

This chain uses TRBV13 with TRBJ2-3, with 7 bases matching TRBD2. J was trimmed by 2 bases and V by 1 base; bases with no gene match: 3. Germline lookup yields CDR1 PRHDT and CDR2 FYEKMQ (reference sequence). The CDR3 totals 15 residues. CDR3 in DNA: TGTGCCAGCAGCTTAGCGGGAGGATACACAGATACGCAGTATTTT. Amino acids: CASSLAGGYTDTQYF.

A single count supports this clone. J is TRBJ1-1 and V is TRBV9; possible D gene TRBD1, 6 bases. The CDR3 loop spans 15 amino acids. V shed 0 bases and J shed 2 bases, with 11 bases lying between them. CDR1 is SGDLS and CDR2 is YYNGEE in the germline V gene. CDR3 sequence reads: CASSVVGRGNTEAFF. CDR3 sequence (DNA): TGTGCCAGCAGCGTAGTGGGCAGGGGAAACACTGAAGCTTTCTTT.

The chain recombines TRBV5-1 with TRBJ1-2, with 11 bases aligning to TRBD1. Germline loops: CDR1 SGHRS, CDR2 YFSETQ. The CDR3 extends over 16 amino acids. The trim removed 5 bases at V and 7 bases at J, leaving 13 bases unmatched. The CDR3 DNA follows: TGCGCCAGCAGTCATCGCCGGGACAGGGGGAGAGGTGGCTACACCTTC. It is translated as CASSHRRDRGRGGYTF.

J is TRBJ2-7 and V is TRBV28; 8 nucleotides agree with TRBD1. The junction had 9 bases not matched to a gene; V was cut back by 7 bases and J by 4 bases. Per the germline V gene, CDR1 is MDHEN and CDR2 is SYDVKM. The CDR3 is 14 amino acids. The DNA for the CDR3 is TGTGCCAGCACCCCCGGACAGGGTGCTTACGAGCAGTACTTC. It yields the protein CASTPGQGAYEQYF.

The chain recombines TRBV28 with TRBJ2-5; 7 bases fit TRBD1. The CDR3 runs 15 residues. V was clipped by 7 bases and J by 4 bases; unmatched bases: 12. Germline V gene lookup returns CDR1 MDHEN and CDR2 SYDVKM. CDR3 sequence (DNA): TGTGCCAGCACCTGGATGACAGGGAAAGGAGAGACCCAGTACTTC. This encodes CASTWMTGKGETQYF.

This clone occurred a few times. This chain uses TRBV4-1 with TRBJ2-2; 12 bases agree with TRBD2. Looked up from germline, CDR1 is MGHRA and CDR2 is YSYEKL. V was pared by 3 bases and J by 8 bases, with 10 bases of the junction left unmatched. The CDR3 runs 17 residues. The CDR3 DNA follows: TGCGCCAGCAGCCAGCGGACTAGCGGGGTCTCAGCGGGGGAGCTGTTTTTT. It yields the protein CASSQRTSGVSAGELFF.

This sequence joins TRBV29-1 and TRBJ2-3; 7 bases are a match to TRBD1. The CDR3 consists of 14 residues. The trim removed 6 bases at V and 7 bases at J, leaving 13 bases unmatched. Germline-derived CDR1 and CDR2 are SQVTM and ANQGSEA. CDR3 DNA sequence: TGCAGCGTCGGAAACAATTTACAGGGGAATACGCAGTATTTT. It codes for CSVGNNLQGNTQYF.

This chain uses TRBV30 with TRBJ2-3; no clear D gene. With 3 bases removed from V and 4 bases from J, the gap between germline ends came to 8 bases. CDR3 length: 12 residues. CDR1 is GTSNPN and CDR2 is SVGIG in the germline V gene (reference sequence). CDR3 sequence: CAWSSTADTQYF. CDR3 DNA: TGTGCCTGGAGCAGTACAGCAGATACGCAGTATTTT.

The rearrangement links TRBV29-1 to TRBJ1-1; TRBD1 agrees at 8 bases. Germline loops: CDR1 SQVTM, CDR2 ANQGSEA. CDR3 length: 14 amino acids. J was trimmed by 3 bases and V by 5 bases; bases with no gene match: 8. The DNA of the CDR3 is TGCAGCGTTAAGCGCTCAGGGGGCTACACTGAAGCTTTCTTT. Protein sequence: CSVKRSGGYTEAFF.

The chain employs TRBV7-8 and TRBJ2-7, with D possibly TRBD2 on 7 matching bases. The CDR3 has 14 amino acids. Germline CDR1 and CDR2: SGHVS and FQNEAQ. Between the trimmed V and J ends, which lost 6 bases and 6 bases, there was a span of 18 bases. In DNA, the CDR3 is TGTGCCAGCAGGTCCAGGGAGGGGGGCGGCGAGCAGTACTTC. Translating gives CASRSREGGGEQYF.

The CDR3 is CASSPSGREQYF. The CDR3 nucleotides are TGTGCCAGCAGCCCCAGCGGGAGGGAGCAGTACTTC. This rearrangement joins TRBV2 to TRBJ2-7; TRBD2 matches at 9 bases. The length of the CDR3 is 12 residues. Trimming at V came to 6 bases and at J to 7 bases, leaving 4 bases not matched to a gene. CDR1 is SNHLY and CDR2 is FYNNEI in the germline V gene.

Here the CDR3 DNA reads TGTGCCAGCAGCCGAATTCACAGGGGGCGTAGGAACACTGAAGCTTTCTTT. Translated, it gives CASSRIHRGRRNTEAFF. V and J are TRBV27 and TRBJ1-1, with TRBD1 matching 9 bases. The germline gives CDR1 MNHEY, CDR2 SMNVEV (reference sequence). The CDR3 runs 17 residues. The junction had 12 bases not matched to a gene; V was cut back by 6 bases and J by 1 base.

The V gene is TRBV7-9, the J gene TRBJ2-2, with 10 bases aligning to TRBD1. From germline, CDR1 is SEHNR and CDR2 FQNEAQ (reference sequence). The CDR3 runs 18 residues. The J segment lost 7 bases and the V segment lost 4 bases, leaving 15 bases of the junction unmatched. This CDR3 reads CASSSPQVGDRGIGELFF. The CDR3 DNA reads as TGTGCCAGCAGCTCCCCACAGGTCGGGGACAGGGGCATCGGGGAGCTGTTTTTT. The whole variable domain, remainder taken from reference TRBV7-9 and TRBJ2-2, is DTGVSQNPRHKITKRGQNVTFRCDPISEHNRLYWYRQTLGQGPEFLTYFQNEAQLEKSRLLSDRFSAERPKGSFSTLEIQRTEQGDSAMYLCASSSPQVGDRGIGELFFGEGSRLTVL.

This chain connects TRBV6-5 to TRBJ2-7; 8 bases fit TRBD2. CDR1 MNHEY and CDR2 SVGAGI come from the germline V gene. The CDR3 totals 15 residues. J gave up 7 bases and V 5 bases, and 13 bases lay outside the gene matches. CDR3 residues: CASSPPSGRAGEQYF. CDR3 nucleotides: TGTGCCAGCAGTCCCCCTTCCGGGAGGGCCGGGGAGCAGTACTTC.

V gene TRBV2 combines with J gene TRBJ2-1, with D possibly being TRBD1 (7 bases). V was pared by 0 bases and J by 4 bases, with 16 bases between. The germline CDR1 and CDR2 sequences are SNHLY and FYNNEI. The CDR3 is made up of 17 amino acids. The CDR3 loop is CASSEASGGLLYNEQFF. CDR3 bases: TGTGCCAGCAGTGAAGCCTCAGGGGGACTCCTATACAATGAGCAGTTCTTC.